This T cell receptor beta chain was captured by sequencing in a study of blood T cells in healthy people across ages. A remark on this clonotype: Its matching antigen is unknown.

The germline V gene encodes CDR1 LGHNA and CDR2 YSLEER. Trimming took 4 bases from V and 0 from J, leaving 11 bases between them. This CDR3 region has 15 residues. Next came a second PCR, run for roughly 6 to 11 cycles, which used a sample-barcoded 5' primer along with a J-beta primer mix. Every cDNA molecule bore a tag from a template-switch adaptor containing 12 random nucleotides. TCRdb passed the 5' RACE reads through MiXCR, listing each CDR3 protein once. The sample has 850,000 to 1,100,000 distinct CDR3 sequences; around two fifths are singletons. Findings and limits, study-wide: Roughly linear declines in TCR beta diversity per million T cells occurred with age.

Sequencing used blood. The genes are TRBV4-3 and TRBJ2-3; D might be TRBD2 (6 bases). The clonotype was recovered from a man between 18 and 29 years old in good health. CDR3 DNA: TGCGCCAGCAGCCCGATGGGGACTAGCACAGATACGCAGTATTTT. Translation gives CASSPMGTSTDTQYF.